The present TCR beta chain was sequenced within a study of T cell changes during pregnancy in multiple sclerosis. In germline, CDR1 is MNHEY, CDR2 SVGAGI. Trimming shortened V by 3 bases and J by 1 base, and 10 bases separated the two germline ends. The CDR3 consists of 15 residues. The protocol was immunoSEQ multiplex PCR, while the TCRdb copy is restricted to in-frame clones and leaves out a portion. The table shows under 80,000 clones, with approximately 92% occurring only once. The starting material was peripheral blood, obtained before pregnancy. The rearrangement uses TRBV6-5 and TRBJ1-3, with D possibly matching TRBD1 (6 bases). The receptor comes from a female donor with multiple sclerosis, enrolled in a pregnancy study. CDR3 sequence reads: CASSYTGSSGNTIYF. CDR3 nucleotide sequence: TGTGCCAGCAGTTATACAGGGAGTTCTGGAAACACCATATATTTT.